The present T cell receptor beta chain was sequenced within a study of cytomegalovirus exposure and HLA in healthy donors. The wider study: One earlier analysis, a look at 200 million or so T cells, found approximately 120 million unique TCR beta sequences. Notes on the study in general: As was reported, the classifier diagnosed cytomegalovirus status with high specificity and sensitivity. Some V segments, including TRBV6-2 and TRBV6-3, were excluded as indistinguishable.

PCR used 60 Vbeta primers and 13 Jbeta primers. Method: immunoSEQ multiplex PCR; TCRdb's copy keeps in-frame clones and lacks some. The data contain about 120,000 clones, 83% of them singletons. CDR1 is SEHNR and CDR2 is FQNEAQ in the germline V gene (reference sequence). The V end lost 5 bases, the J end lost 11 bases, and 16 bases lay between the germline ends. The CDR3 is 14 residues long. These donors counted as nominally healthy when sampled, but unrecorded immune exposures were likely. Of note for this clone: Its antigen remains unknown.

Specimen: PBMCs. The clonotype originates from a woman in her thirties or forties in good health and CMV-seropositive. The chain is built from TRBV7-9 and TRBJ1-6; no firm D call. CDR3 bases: TGTGCCAGCAGCCCCGGCCAGGAGGCTCCACCCCTCCACTTT. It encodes CASSPGQEAPPLHF. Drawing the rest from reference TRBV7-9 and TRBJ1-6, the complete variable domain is DTGVSQNPRHKITKRGQNVTFRCDPISEHNRLYWYRQTLGQGPEFLTYFQNEAQLEKSRLLSDRFSAERPKGSFSTLEIQRTEQGDSAMYLCASSPGQEAPPLHFGNGTRLTVT.